The 20 T cell receptor beta chains listed next were all sequenced from one sample in a study of control samples from healthy donors and cancer patients. TCRdb's table, derived via immunoSEQ multiplex PCR, lists solely in-frame clones and lacks some. The table lists 400,000 to 500,000 clones, 80% to 95% of them singletons. The material sequenced was PBMCs. The source of these receptors is a man aged 40-50 years with head and neck cancer.

This chain links TRBV7-2 with TRBJ1-1, with D possibly matching TRBD1 (5 bases). The germline V and J ends were trimmed by 3 bases and 0 bases, with 8 bases remaining between them. This CDR3 has 14 residues. Germline-derived CDR1 and CDR2 are SGHTA and FQGNSA. The CDR3 sequence is CASSLGQMNTEAFF. CDR3 coding DNA: TGTGCCAGCAGCTTGGGGCAAATGAACACTGAAGCTTTCTTT.

CDR3 sequence reads: CASSSQVSVMDTQYF. The DNA of the CDR3 is TGTGCCAGCAGCTCCCAGGTGTCGGTTATGGATACGCAGTATTTT. The chain couples TRBV5-4 to TRBJ2-3, with unresolved D. V was trimmed by 3 bases and J by 6 bases, leaving 17 bases between them. The CDR3 extends over 15 amino acids. Germline V CDR1 and CDR2: SGHNT, YYREEE (reference sequence).

The chain is built from TRBV5-1 and TRBJ2-3; 9 positions match TRBD2. V shed 3 bases and J 1 base; nucleotides not matched to a gene: 3. Germline V gene lookup returns CDR1 SGHRS and CDR2 YFSETQ. The CDR3 runs 15 residues. CDR3 loop: CASSYLAGRTDTQYF. CDR3 DNA: TGCGCCAGCAGCTACCTAGCGGGGCGCACAGATACGCAGTATTTT.

This clone was counted only a few times. This chain connects TRBV5-4 to TRBJ1-1; no clear D gene. The CDR3 is 13 amino acids. V lost 2 bases and J lost 5, with 10 bases in between. The germline V gene encodes CDR1 SGHNT and CDR2 YYREEE (reference sequence). CDR3 DNA: TGTGCCAGCAGCTTTGGCCGGGAAACTGAAGCTTTCTTT. Protein: CASSFGRETEAFF.

V usage is TRBV9 and J usage is TRBJ2-3, with TRBD2 matching 7 bases. This CDR3 is built from 14 residues. Germline V gene lookup returns CDR1 SGDLS and CDR2 YYNGEE. V gave up 3 bases and J gave up 1 base; unmatched junction bases: 2. CDR3 sequence reads: CASSASGGTDTQYF. CDR3 nucleotides: TGTGCCAGCAGCGCCAGCGGGGGCACAGATACGCAGTATTTT.

This chain connects TRBV18 to TRBJ2-2, with a tentative D call TRBD2 (5 bases). Germline loops: CDR1 KGHSH, CDR2 LQKENI. The CDR3 has 16 amino acids. V was cut by 1 base and J by 5 bases, with 14 bases left in between. CDR3 sequence reads: CASSPRSDRGTGELFF. CDR3 coding DNA: TGTGCCAGCTCACCACGAAGCGATAGAGGGACCGGGGAGCTGTTTTTT. The full variable domain, with the rest looked up from reference TRBV18 and TRBJ2-2, is NAGVMQNPRHLVRRRGQEARLRCSPMKGHSHVYWYRQLPEEGLKFMVYLQKENIIDESGMPKERFSAEFPKEGPSILRIQQVVRGDSAAYFCASSPRSDRGTGELFFGEGSRLTVL.

The chain joins TRBV19 to TRBJ2-7; 11 bases are shared with TRBD2. The CDR3 is 17 amino acids. Per germline, CDR1 LNHDA and CDR2 SQIVND (reference sequence). The J segment lost 2 bases and the V segment lost 0 bases, leaving 6 bases of the junction unmatched. The CDR3 DNA reads TGTGCCAGTAGTATAGAGGGGACTAGCGGCACAACCTACGAGCAGTACTTC. Translating gives CASSIEGTSGTTYEQYF.

This clone was counted between two and nine times. J is TRBJ2-7 and V is TRBV7-2; no clear D. CDR3 length: 15 residues. Trimming stripped 1 base from V and 0 bases from J, with 10 bases between. Germline CDR1 SGHTA, CDR2 FQGNSA. The CDR3 coding sequence is TGTGCCAGCAGCTTAGACCCTCACACCTCCTACGAGCAGTACTTC. As protein: CASSLDPHTSYEQYF.

In regard to this clone: Other DNA sequences in the same sample also yield this CDR3. The genes are TRBV6-5 and TRBJ1-1; D possibly corresponds to TRBD1 (6 bases). The CDR3 contains 14 residues. Trimming shortened V by 2 bases and J by 5 bases, and 12 bases separated the two germline ends. CDR1 MNHEY and CDR2 SVGAGI come from the germline V gene. For the CDR3, the DNA is TGTGCCAGCAGTTACAGTGGCAGGGGTACTGAAGCTTTCTTT. Protein product: CASSYSGRGTEAFF.

J is TRBJ2-7 and V is TRBV28; 9 bases match TRBD1. Germline CDR1 and CDR2: MDHEN and SYDVKM. Trimming at V came to 5 bases and at J to 5 bases, leaving 10 bases not matched to a gene. The length of the CDR3 is 15 residues. For the CDR3, the DNA is TGTGCCAGCAGTAACACCGGGACAGGGTTGAACGAGCAGTACTTC. Encoded protein: CASSNTGTGLNEQYF.

This chain joins TRBV19 and TRBJ2-7; TRBD1 might be the D (5 bases). Trimming left V 3 bases short and J 2 bases short, with 11 bases between. The CDR3 has 14 amino acids. From germline, CDR1 is LNHDA and CDR2 SQIVND (reference sequence). The DNA for the CDR3 is TGTGCCAGTAGTATTCGTGGGGCAGCCTACGAGCAGTACTTC. Its translation: CASSIRGAAYEQYF.

The rearrangement links TRBV4-1 to TRBJ1-2; the D gene is possibly TRBD1 (5 bases). The length of the CDR3 is 13 residues. The germline CDR1 and CDR2 sequences are MGHRA and YSYEKL. V was cut by 3 bases and J by 13 bases, with 18 bases left in between. In DNA, the CDR3 is TGCGCCAGCAGCCACCCCCGGGGGGACTGGTCCACCTTC. It yields the protein CASSHPRGDWSTF.

The CDR3 spells CASSLVGATGNTIYF. The CDR3 bases are TGTGCCAGCAGCTTAGTTGGGGCGACCGGAAACACCATATATTTT. The chain joins TRBV13 to TRBJ1-3; D perhaps matches TRBD1 (5 bases). The CDR3 is made up of 15 amino acids. Trimming stripped 1 base from V and 4 bases from J, with 11 bases between. CDR1 PRHDT and CDR2 FYEKMQ come from the germline V gene (reference sequence).

This chain uses TRBV6-5 with TRBJ1-6, with no clear D. The V and J ends lost 5 bases and 6 bases respectively, with 8 bases between them. Germline V gene sequence: CDR1 MNHEY, CDR2 SVGAGI. The CDR3 consists of 13 residues. The CDR3 bases are TGTGCCAGCAGTCGGGCCTTTAATTCACCCCTCCACTTT. Its protein product is CASSRAFNSPLHF.

The chain employs TRBV6-4 and TRBJ2-3; 7 nucleotides match TRBD2. CDR1 and CDR2 from the germline V gene are MRHNA and SNTAGT. This CDR3 spans 14 amino acids. V shed 4 bases, J shed 1 base, and the junction held 2 bases outside the gene matches. The CDR3: CASSVGGGTDTQYF. CDR3 sequence (DNA): TGTGCCAGCAGTGTGGGGGGGGGCACAGATACGCAGTATTTT.

This clone was detected a few times. The chain links TRBV6-6 to TRBJ1-5; D uncertain. Trimming removed 0 bases at V and 8 bases at J, with 8 bases between. Germline CDR1 is MNHNY and CDR2 is SVGAGI (reference sequence). The CDR3 spans 13 residues. The CDR3 DNA is TGTGCCAGCAGTTACTCGATAAGCGAGCCCCAGCATTTT. It encodes CASSYSISEPQHF.

This clone was counted once. The chain carries TRBV19 and TRBJ1-6, with 8 bases lining up with TRBD1. There are 16 residues in the CDR3. V lost 5 bases and J lost 10; bases outside the gene matches: 13. Per the germline V gene, CDR1 is LNHDA and CDR2 is SQIVND (reference sequence). The CDR3 is CASSAHSGTGWSPLHF. CDR3 in DNA: TGTGCCAGTAGTGCTCACTCCGGGACAGGTTGGTCACCCCTCCACTTT. The whole variable domain, filled in from reference TRBV19 and TRBJ1-6, reads DGGITQSPKYLFRKEGQNVTLSCEQNLNHDAMYWYRQDPGQGLRLIYYSQIVNDFQKGDIAEGYSVSREKKESFPLTVTSAQKNPTAFYLCASSAHSGTGWSPLHFGNGTRLTVT.

This clone was counted a single time. The chain has TRBV28 and TRBJ1-6; D unclear. CDR1 is MDHEN and CDR2 is SYDVKM in the germline V gene. The CDR3 is 16 residues long. With 5 bases removed from V and 8 bases from J, the gap between germline ends came to 19 bases. The CDR3 here is CASSLPLTRSHSPLHF. CDR3 nucleotides: TGTGCCAGCAGTCTACCTTTGACACGGTCACATTCACCCCTCCACTTT.

This clone was seen more than once but under ten times. CDR3 bases: TGCGCCAGCAGTCGGACTAGCGGGGGGGCAGATACGCAGTATTTT. This translates into CASSRTSGGADTQYF. V gene TRBV4-1 combines with J gene TRBJ2-3; TRBD2 agrees at 15 bases. The V and J ends lost 6 bases and 4 bases, in that order; junction bases with no gene match: 2. CDR1 and CDR2 from the germline V gene are MGHRA and YSYEKL. The CDR3 totals 15 residues.

This chain joins TRBV6-1 and TRBJ2-7, with D tentatively TRBD2 (5 bases). Trimming took 0 bases from V and 0 from J, leaving 12 bases between them. The CDR3 has 16 amino acids. CDR1 is MNHNS, CDR2 SASEGT, per germline. CDR3 residues: CASSEALGGLSYEQYF. CDR3 DNA sequence: TGTGCCAGCAGTGAAGCGCTCGGCGGACTCTCCTACGAGCAGTACTTC.